This T cell receptor (beta chain) was retrieved from a study of post-analysis software for immune sequencing data. Study-wide points: Those with multiple sclerosis, the patient group, showed significantly lower normalized Chao1 diversity than controls. In patients, TRBV5-6, TRBV5-1 and TRBV20-1 belonged to five TRBV segments found more frequently than in controls.

As regards this clonotype: The antigen is unknown.

The CDR3 spans 15 residues. Germline V gives CDR1 SNHLY, CDR2 FYNNEI. V was clipped by 4 bases and J by 2 bases; unmatched bases: 7. Unique molecular identifiers had been added to the TCR beta cDNA libraries. TCRdb re-called the PCR reads through MiXCR, storing one row per CDR3 protein. The data hold about 770,000 distinct CDR3 sequences, with about 43% observed a single time. V is TRBV2 and J is TRBJ2-5, with 7 bases that match TRBD2. The clonotype was recovered from a girl aged 10 to 17 with multiple sclerosis. Sequencing was performed on blood. This CDR3 is CASSVRLAEQETQYF. The CDR3 DNA follows: TGTGCCAGCAGTGTTCGGCTAGCGGAGCAAGAGACCCAGTACTTC. Drawing the rest from reference TRBV2 and TRBJ2-5, the complete variable domain is EPEVTQTPSHQVTQMGQEVILRCVPISNHLYFYWYRQILGQKVEFLVSFYNNEISEKSEIFDDQFSVERPDGSNFTLKIRSTKLEDSAMYFCASSVRLAEQETQYFGPGTRLLVL.